Listed here are 16 T cell receptor beta chains from one sample, sequenced in a study of regulatory T cells in long-lasting Graves disease. Time point given: newly diagnosed GD, antithyroid drugs for less than 3 months. RNA isolated from PBMCs was used to make the TCR library. iRepertoire HTBI primers and Arm-PCR of CDR3 regions built TCR beta libraries. One entry per CDR3 protein results from TCRdb running MiXCR on the multiplex PCR reads. The data contain roughly 250,000 distinct CDR3 sequences, around 18% of them singletons. The same sample was also used in a study of T cells in Graves' hyperthyroidism and ophthalmopathy.

Sequenced material: peripheral blood mononuclear cells (PBMCs), taken at new diagnosis, from a patient treated with antithyroid drugs. Receptors originate from a woman aged 30 to 39 with Graves disease.

The rearrangement joins TRBV6-2 or TRBV6-3 to TRBJ2-7, with 12 positions matching TRBD2. The CDR3 has 17 amino acids. Germline CDR1 is MNHEY and CDR2 is SVGEGT. The J segment lost 4 bases and the V segment lost 6 bases, leaving 13 bases of the junction unmatched. In DNA, the CDR3 is TGTGCCAGCAGAACCGTTCGAAGAGGACTAGCGGGGTACGAGCAGTACTTC. Translation gives CASRTVRRGLAGYEQYF.

This clonotype was detected ten times or more. The V and J genes are TRBV14 and TRBJ1-2; TRBD1 might be the D (5 bases). The CDR3 covers 13 residues. Trimming stripped 5 bases from V and 3 bases from J, with 10 bases between. CDR1 is SGHDN and CDR2 is FVKESK in the germline V gene. The DNA for the CDR3 is TGTGCCAGCAGCGAAGGGACTGACTATGGCTACACCTTC. Translating it yields CASSEGTDYGYTF. Full variable domain (outside the CDR3, taken from reference TRBV14 and TRBJ1-2): EAGVTQFPSHSVIEKGQTVTLRCDPISGHDNLYWYRRVMGKEIKFLLHFVKESKQDESGMPNNRFLAERTGGTYSTLKVQPAELEDSGVYFCASSEGTDYGYTFGSGTRLTVV.

This clonotype was seen ten or more times. The chain is built from TRBV4-1 and TRBJ1-1, with 8 positions matching TRBD1. After removal of 6 bases from V and 2 bases from J, the junction contained 11 bases not matched to a gene. In germline, CDR1 is MGHRA, CDR2 YSYEKL. CDR3 length equals 16 residues. This chain's CDR3 is CASRQSPGQANTEAFF. CDR3 DNA: TGCGCCAGCAGGCAATCACCGGGACAGGCAAACACTGAAGCTTTCTTT.

This clonotype has at least ten counts. The chain combines TRBV27 with TRBJ1-1, with TRBD1 as a possible D gene (6 bases). Trimming cost V 5 bases and J 7 bases, with 14 bases left between them. This CDR3 contains 13 residues. Germline CDR1 is MNHEY and CDR2 is SMNVEV (reference sequence). This CDR3 is CASSPYRAGEAFF. CDR3 in DNA: TGTGCCAGCAGTCCCTACAGGGCTGGTGAAGCTTTCTTT.

In its sample, this clonotype was seen many times. J is TRBJ2-1 and V is TRBV12-3 or TRBV12-4; 7 nucleotides agree with TRBD1. CDR3 length equals 13 residues. The junction had 4 bases not matched to a gene; V was cut back by 7 bases and J by 4 bases. For the CDR3, the DNA is TGTGCCAGCATCCAGACAGGGTACAATGAGCAGTTCTTC. It codes for CASIQTGYNEQFF.

The chain employs TRBV7-6 and TRBJ2-5, with D uncertain. The better agreement between TRBJ2-1 and the DNA end casts doubt on the J call. The CDR3 covers 13 residues. Germline V gene lookup returns CDR1 SGHVS and CDR2 FNYEAQ. Here the CDR3 reads CASSFGYQETQFF. The CDR3 DNA is TGTGCCAGCAGCTTCGGCTACCAAGAGACCCAGTTCTTC.

This clonotype was found many times. This chain links TRBV11-1 with TRBJ2-5; D ambiguous. Between the trimmed V and J ends, which lost 2 bases and 5 bases, there was a span of 18 bases. The CDR3 contains 16 residues. Germline CDR1 SGHAT, CDR2 FQDESV (reference sequence). The CDR3 loop reads CASSLKVGTSRETQYF. In DNA form, the CDR3 reads TGTGCCAGCAGCTTAAAAGTGGGCACTTCAAGGGAGACCCAGTACTTC.

Many counts were recorded for this clonotype. The rearrangement links TRBV4-1 to TRBJ2-2; TRBD2 aligns across 10 bases. V lost 1 base to trimming and J lost 4 bases; unmatched junction nucleotides: 12. Per germline, CDR1 MGHRA and CDR2 YSYEKL. There are 19 residues in the CDR3. The CDR3 region has the DNA TGCGCCAGCAGCCAAGCGCTAGCGGGGGCGAGGCGGGGCACCGGGGAGCTGTTTTTT. Translation: CASSQALAGARRGTGELFF.

There are many counts of this clonotype. The V gene is TRBV15, the J gene TRBJ2-7; 8 positions agree with TRBD1. V lost 6 bases to trimming and J lost 2 bases; unmatched junction nucleotides: 6. The length of the CDR3 is 14 residues. The germline gives CDR1 LNHNV, CDR2 YYDKDF (reference sequence). The CDR3: CATSHRGETYEQYF. CDR3 bases: TGTGCCACCAGTCACAGGGGGGAAACCTACGAGCAGTACTTC.

The chain recombines TRBV28 with TRBJ1-1; 9 bases are a match to TRBD1. CDR3 length equals 15 residues. Germline V gives CDR1 MDHEN, CDR2 SYDVKM. The ends lost 6 bases at V and 5 bases at J; junction bases unmatched: 10. CDR3 loop: CASSLGTGRWTEAFF. The CDR3 DNA reads as TGTGCCAGCAGCCTCGGGACAGGGAGGTGGACTGAAGCTTTCTTT.

The V call is TRBV6-5, the J call TRBJ2-1; possible D gene TRBD1, 6 bases. CDR3 length: 17 residues. V lost 4 bases and J 7 bases, leaving 23 bases between the germline ends. Germline assignment: CDR1 MNHEY and CDR2 SVGAGI. CDR3 protein: CASSLRIMRQEKNEQFF. The CDR3 bases are TGTGCCAGCAGTTTGCGTATCATGCGACAGGAGAAGAATGAGCAGTTCTTC.

In its sample, this clonotype was seen many times. V usage is TRBV20-1 and J usage is TRBJ2-3, with 9 bases that match TRBD1. The J segment lost 5 bases and the V segment lost 5 bases, leaving 2 bases of the junction unmatched. This CDR3 is 12 amino acids long. Looked up from germline, CDR1 is DFQATT and CDR2 is SNEGSKA (reference sequence). In nucleotides, the CDR3 is TGCAGTGCTCGACAGGGGGAAGATACGCAGTATTTT. It specifies CSARQGEDTQYF.

As concerns this clonotype: It differs at one base from a far larger clone, so likely a read error. The chain is built from TRBV7-2 and TRBJ1-1; TRBD1 is a possible D gene (6 bases). The V gene's germline CDR1 is SGHTA and CDR2 FQGNSA. This CDR3 spans 15 amino acids. The chain's CDR3 is CASGLAQTGNTEAFF. CDR3 sequence (DNA): TGTGCCAGCGGCTTAGCACAGACAGGGAACACTGAAGCTTTCTTT.

This clonotype was recorded at least ten times. At one boundary the junction diverges from the germline segment, which might be a read error. The V and J genes are TRBV5-5 and TRBJ2-7; the D is unclear. Germline V lookup: CDR1 SGHKS, CDR2 YYEKEE (reference sequence). The CDR3 contains 13 residues. CDR3 residues: CASSLSSSYEQYF. DNA of the CDR3: TGCGCCAGCAGCTTGAGTTCCTCCTACGAGCAGTACTTC.

There are many counts of this clonotype. This chain uses TRBV5-1 with TRBJ2-7; D possibly corresponds to TRBD2 (6 bases). The V end was cut by 3 bases, the J end by 3 bases, with 13 bases between. This CDR3 has 14 amino acids. Germline V gene data show CDR1 as SGHRS and CDR2 as YFSETQ. CDR3 sequence: CASSWEAGNYEQYF. The CDR3 DNA reads TGCGCCAGCAGCTGGGAGGCAGGAAACTACGAGCAGTACTTC.

This clonotype has ten or more counts. The junction shows a germline mismatch at one end, possibly a read error. The V gene is TRBV5-1, the J gene TRBJ1-1; the D gene is possibly TRBD1 (6 bases). CDR3 length equals 16 residues. The germline CDR1 and CDR2 sequences are SGHRS and YFSETQ. CDR3: CASSLVRGVENTEAFF. The CDR3 DNA is TGTGCCAGCAGCTTGGTAAGGGGGGTTGAGAACACTGAAGCTTTCTTT.